Each of the 18 T cell receptor beta chains below was sequenced from the same sample in a study of blood T cell repertoires in COVID-19. TCRdb keeps only in-frame clones here, not all; method: immunoSEQ multiplex PCR. The sample includes under 250,000 clones, about 83% seen only once; the top ten take 2.5% to 3.5%. Sequencing input: peripheral blood. Receptors originate from a man aged 45-60 years with active or convalescent COVID-19.

The chain has TRBV9 and TRBJ2-1; TRBD1 agrees at 7 bases. CDR3 length: 16 amino acids. CDR1 is SGDLS and CDR2 is YYNGEE in the germline V gene. The trim removed 3 bases at V and 6 bases at J, leaving 12 bases unmatched. The CDR3 is CASSANSETGTNEQFF. For the CDR3, the DNA is TGTGCCAGCAGCGCTAATTCCGAGACAGGGACCAATGAGCAGTTCTTC.

The chain employs TRBV2 and TRBJ1-4; maybe TRBD1 (5 bases). This CDR3 is built from 16 residues. The germline CDR1 and CDR2 sequences are SNHLY and FYNNEI. V lost 2 bases and J lost 0, with 10 bases in between. CDR3 region: CASSENGGTTNEKLFF. The CDR3 region has the DNA TGTGCCAGCAGTGAAAACGGGGGGACAACTAATGAAAAACTGTTTTTT.

V and J are TRBV27 and TRBJ1-1; 7 bases are a match to TRBD1. Germline CDR1 reads MNHEY; CDR2 reads SMNVEV (reference sequence). After removal of 1 base from V and 1 base from J, the junction contained 9 bases not matched to a gene. The CDR3 is 17 amino acids. The CDR3 region has the DNA TGTGCCAGCAGTTTATACGGGACAGTCGGGGGGAACACTGAAGCTTTCTTT. This translates into CASSLYGTVGGNTEAFF.

Worth noting for this clone: This same CDR3 is encoded by further DNA sequences in the sample. The rearrangement uses TRBV7-9 and TRBJ2-5; 9 positions agree with TRBD1. The CDR3 runs 15 residues. Germline CDR1 and CDR2: SEHNR and FQNEAQ (reference sequence). The V segment lost 5 bases and the J segment 2 bases; nucleotides outside the gene matches: 6. The CDR3 spells CASSPDRGRQETQYF. Written as DNA, the CDR3 is TGTGCCAGCAGCCCGGACAGGGGTCGGCAAGAGACCCAGTACTTC.

The chain combines TRBV30 with TRBJ2-1; D gene unclear. The germline CDR1 and CDR2 sequences are GTSNPN and SVGIG (reference sequence). V lost 1 base and J lost 12, with 10 bases in between. This CDR3 region has 11 residues. The CDR3 DNA reads as TGTGCCTGGAGTGCCCGTAGCCTGCAGTTCTTC. Residues: CAWSARSLQFF.

The V call is TRBV3-1 (or the pseudogene TRBV3-2), the J call TRBJ2-7; D is unresolved. Germline CDR1 reads LGHDT; CDR2 reads YNNKEL (reference sequence). Trimming removed 0 bases at V and 6 bases at J, with 6 bases between. The CDR3 extends over 12 amino acids. The CDR3 loop reads CASSQDGPEQYF. The DNA of the CDR3 is TGTGCCAGCAGCCAAGATGGGCCCGAGCAGTACTTC.

The chain combines TRBV7-9 with TRBJ1-4; D call uncertain. The CDR3 covers 14 residues. Looked up from germline, CDR1 is SEHNR and CDR2 is FQNEAQ (reference sequence). Trimming removed 1 base from V and 8 bases from J, with 11 bases in between. The CDR3 DNA sequence: TGTGCCAGCAGCTTAGGGTCGACGGAGGAAAAACTGTTTTTT. It yields the protein CASSLGSTEEKLFF.

V and J are TRBV4-1 and TRBJ2-3, with TRBD1 matching over 12 bases. The CDR3 consists of 17 residues. Germline trimming cut 0 bases from V and 6 bases from J; bases unmatched to any gene: 7. Germline V gene sequence: CDR1 MGHRA, CDR2 YSYEKL. CDR3 residues: CASSQDGPGQGADTQYF. The DNA of the CDR3 is TGCGCCAGCAGCCAAGATGGCCCGGGACAGGGGGCGGATACGCAGTATTTT.

The chain combines TRBV5-5 with TRBJ2-3; no reliable D call. This CDR3 has 14 residues. Trimming removed 2 bases at V and 2 bases at J, with 9 bases between. Germline V gene data show CDR1 as SGHKS and CDR2 as YYEKEE (reference sequence). In DNA form, the CDR3 reads TGTGCCAGCAGCTTCCAACCAGACACAGATACGCAGTATTTT. This encodes CASSFQPDTDTQYF.

This rearrangement joins TRBV5-1 to TRBJ2-7, with TRBD2 identical over 7 bases. CDR1 is SGHRS, CDR2 YFSETQ, per germline. Trimming cost V 0 bases and J 2 bases; bases outside gene matches: 5. There are 15 residues in the CDR3. CDR3 sequence (DNA): TGCGCCAGCAGCTTGGGTGGCGGGGGAACCTACGAGCAGTACTTC. Its protein product is CASSLGGGGTYEQYF.

Only a few counts were recorded for this clone. The chain couples TRBV7-9 to TRBJ1-2; the D gene is possibly TRBD1 (5 bases). CDR1 is SEHNR, CDR2 FQNEAQ, per germline (reference sequence). This CDR3 is built from 12 residues. V was pared by 1 base and J by 7 bases, with 7 bases between. The CDR3 DNA is TGTGCCAGCAGCTTAGATGGGGCTGGCTACACCTTC. Translated: CASSLDGAGYTF.

V usage is TRBV7-9 and J usage is TRBJ2-2; D perhaps matches TRBD2 (5 bases). With 5 bases removed from V and 2 bases from J, the gap between germline ends came to 15 bases. This CDR3 contains 16 residues. Germline values: CDR1 SEHNR, CDR2 FQNEAQ (reference sequence). CDR3 amino acids: CASSAEGSQNTGELFF. CDR3 coding DNA: TGTGCCAGCAGCGCCGAGGGATCGCAAAACACCGGGGAGCTGTTTTTT.

This clone has a handful of counts. This chain connects TRBV29-1 to TRBJ2-7, with D maybe TRBD1 (6 bases). Between the trimmed V and J ends, which lost 4 bases and 0 bases, there was a span of 7 bases. Germline lookup yields CDR1 SQVTM and CDR2 ANQGSEA. The CDR3 has 12 amino acids. The CDR3 DNA reads TGCAGCGTTGGGACAGTCTCCTACGAGCAGTACTTC. Translated, it gives CSVGTVSYEQYF.

The V gene is TRBV5-1, the J gene TRBJ2-2; D not certain. This CDR3 region has 13 residues. Looked up from germline, CDR1 is SGHRS and CDR2 is YFSETQ. Deletions cut 0 bases from V and 7 bases from J, with 7 bases between. CDR3 sequence reads: CASSLVLFGELFF. The CDR3, as DNA: TGCGCCAGCAGCTTGGTCTTATTCGGGGAGCTGTTTTTT.

The chain employs TRBV19 and TRBJ1-6; TRBD1 might be the D (6 bases). Germline V gene lookup returns CDR1 LNHDA and CDR2 SQIVND (reference sequence). Trimming pared 9 bases from V and 0 bases from J, leaving 18 bases between. The length of the CDR3 is 17 residues. The DNA of the CDR3 is TGTGCCAGCAATTCTCAACCAGGGGCCTCCTATAATTCACCCCTCCACTTT. Protein product: CASNSQPGASYNSPLHF.

J is TRBJ2-7 and V is TRBV30, with 7 bases aligning to TRBD2. V lost 0 bases to trimming and J lost 6 bases; unmatched junction nucleotides: 5. The CDR3 loop spans 13 amino acids. Germline CDR1 and CDR2: GTSNPN and SVGIG (reference sequence). The CDR3 nucleotides read TGTGCCTGGAGTGTGGGAGGGAAAAGCGAGCAGTACTTC. Protein: CAWSVGGKSEQYF.

The V gene is TRBV18, the J gene TRBJ2-2; weak D call: TRBD1 (6 bases). Germline values: CDR1 KGHSH, CDR2 LQKENI. The CDR3 is 13 amino acids. The V end lost 6 bases, the J end lost 5 bases, and 10 bases lay between the germline ends. CDR3 protein: CASSAGETGELFF. DNA for the CDR3: TGTGCCAGCTCGGCAGGGGAGACCGGGGAGCTGTTTTTT.

This clone was counted a single time. CDR3 coding DNA: TGTGCTAGTGGTCGGGACTCGGGGGGAGATACGCAGTATTTT. It is translated as CASGRDSGGDTQYF. The V gene is TRBV12-5, the J gene TRBJ2-3; 7 nucleotides line up with TRBD2. Germline loops: CDR1 LGHNT, CDR2 FRNRAP. The CDR3 has 14 amino acids. The J segment lost 5 bases and the V segment lost 5 bases, leaving 7 bases of the junction unmatched.